These 32 T cell receptor beta chains originate from one sample sequenced in a study of blood T cell repertoires in COVID-19. The data were produced by immunoSEQ multiplex PCR, yet TCRdb's version contains in-frame clones alone and is incomplete. The table shows around 250,000 clones, with approximately 88% occurring only once. The material sequenced was peripheral blood. The source is a human donor in a cohort sampled during active COVID-19.

CDR3 residues: CASSLGRGQGSDPIMRSGELFF. CDR3 bases: TGTGCCAGCAGCCTGGGGAGGGGACAGGGCTCCGACCCCATAATGAGGTCCGGGGAGCTGTTTTTT. The chain carries TRBV7-3 and TRBJ2-2, with 9 nucleotides matching TRBD1. This CDR3 has 22 residues. From germline, CDR1 is SGHTA and CDR2 FQGTGA. The J segment lost 6 bases and the V segment lost 5 bases, leaving 28 bases of the junction unmatched.

This chain connects TRBV4-2 to TRBJ2-5; 11 nucleotides align to TRBD2. The CDR3 sequence is 18 residues long. V gave up 4 bases and J gave up 5 bases; unmatched junction bases: 15. CDR1 is LGHNA and CDR2 is YNFKEQ in the germline V gene. The CDR3 loop is CASSPSFRASGRSETQYF. The CDR3 DNA is TGTGCCAGCAGCCCCTCTTTCCGAGCTAGCGGGAGGTCGGAGACCCAGTACTTC.

The rearrangement links TRBV27 to TRBJ1-2; possible D gene TRBD1, 5 bases. Germline CDR1 and CDR2: MNHEY and SMNVEV (reference sequence). Trimming pared 7 bases from V and 4 bases from J, leaving 19 bases between. The CDR3 runs to 15 residues. For the CDR3, the DNA is TGTGCCAGCAACCCCCGGGGGGACGGACTCTATGGCTACACCTTC. This gives the protein CASNPRGDGLYGYTF.

V is TRBV7-2 and J is TRBJ2-7, with 12 bases matching TRBD2. The length of the CDR3 is 16 residues. Looked up from germline, CDR1 is SGHTA and CDR2 is FQGNSA. V gave up 5 bases and J gave up 6 bases; unmatched junction bases: 11. The CDR3 spells CASSPTRASGRGEQYF. Here the CDR3 DNA reads TGTGCCAGCAGCCCCACCCGGGCTAGCGGGAGGGGCGAGCAGTACTTC.

CDR3 amino acids: CASSFPEDYGYTF. The CDR3 coding sequence is TGTGCCAGCAGCTTTCCGGAGGACTATGGCTACACCTTC. The chain carries TRBV5-6 and TRBJ1-2; D remains unclear. The CDR3 has 13 residues. V dropped 2 bases and J dropped 3 bases, with 8 bases sitting between them. Germline values: CDR1 SGHDT, CDR2 YYEEEE.

This clone was seen more than once but under ten times. The J gene is TRBJ2-7, the V gene TRBV6-5; D remains ambiguous. This CDR3 is 14 amino acids long. Germline V lookup: CDR1 MNHEY, CDR2 SVGAGI. Trimming stripped 0 bases from V and 2 bases from J, with 8 bases between. CDR3 nucleotides: TGTGCCAGCAGTTACTCGTTCAGTGCCTACGAGCAGTACTTC. This translates into CASSYSFSAYEQYF.

This rearrangement joins TRBV7-9 to TRBJ1-4, with 10 positions matching TRBD1. The germline CDR1 and CDR2 sequences are SEHNR and FQNEAQ (reference sequence). Losses at the gene ends were 8 bases for V and 6 bases for J; bases not matched to a gene: 6. The CDR3 extends over 14 amino acids. The CDR3 sequence: CASGFGTGDEKLFF. The CDR3 DNA follows: TGTGCCAGCGGATTTGGGACAGGGGATGAAAAACTGTTTTTT.

This clone has a count of ten or more. V usage is TRBV2 and J usage is TRBJ1-3, with D possibly TRBD1 on 6 matching bases. V was clipped by 6 bases and J by 0 bases, with 12 bases between them. Germline-derived CDR1 and CDR2 are SNHLY and FYNNEI. The CDR3 length is 15 residues. This CDR3 is CASRDGQYSGNTIYF. CDR3 bases: TGTGCCAGCAGGGACGGACAGTACTCTGGAAACACCATATATTTT.

This clone was detected only a few times. The rearrangement links TRBV7-2 to TRBJ1-2; 7 nucleotides align to TRBD1. The CDR3 loop spans 15 amino acids. Trimming cost V 1 base and J 2 bases; bases outside gene matches: 4. Germline V gene data show CDR1 as SGHTA and CDR2 as FQGNSA. The CDR3 loop reads CASSLGQGTNYGYTF. DNA for the CDR3: TGTGCCAGCAGCTTAGGACAGGGCACGAACTATGGCTACACCTTC.

This chain joins TRBV6-2 or TRBV6-3 and TRBJ2-7; D possibly corresponds to TRBD1 (8 bases). Germline CDR1 MNHEY, CDR2 SVGEGT. The V end was cut by 5 bases, the J end by 0 bases, with 14 bases between. CDR3 length equals 15 residues. In DNA, the CDR3 is TGTGCCAGCAGTCCACAGGGGGGGGACTCCTACGAGCAGTACTTC. Translation: CASSPQGGDSYEQYF.

The genes are TRBV28 and TRBJ2-1, with a possible D match to TRBD2 (6 bases). The V end lost 6 bases, the J end lost 1 base, and 13 bases lay between the germline ends. The length of the CDR3 is 15 residues. The V gene's germline CDR1 is MDHEN and CDR2 SYDVKM. DNA for the CDR3: TGTGCCAGCAGGTCCGCGGGAATTTCCTACAATGAGCAGTTCTTC. Translated: CASRSAGISYNEQFF.

The J gene is TRBJ1-4, the V gene TRBV11-2, with 7 bases matching TRBD1. CDR1 SGHAT and CDR2 FQNNGV come from the germline V gene. The CDR3 runs to 15 residues. V gave up 4 bases and J gave up 3 bases; unmatched junction bases: 5. The CDR3, as DNA: TGTGCCAGCAGCTCTCGACAGGGAGCTAATGAAAAACTGTTTTTT. Residues: CASSSRQGANEKLFF.

The chain joins TRBV5-6 to TRBJ2-7; 8 bases agree with TRBD1. After removal of 0 bases from V and 9 bases from J, the junction contained 8 bases not matched to a gene. The germline V gene encodes CDR1 SGHDT and CDR2 YYEEEE. The CDR3 runs 14 residues. The CDR3 DNA follows: TGTGCCAGCAGCTTGGACAGGGGGAGAATGGTGCAGTACTTC. It is translated as CASSLDRGRMVQYF.

This chain connects TRBV24-1 to TRBJ2-5; 10 nucleotides agree with TRBD1. The V and J ends lost 5 bases and 5 bases, in that order; junction bases with no gene match: 10. The CDR3 spans 16 residues. Germline CDR1 and CDR2: KGHDR and SFDVKD. The CDR3 spells CATSGAPGQGKETQYF. The CDR3 DNA is TGTGCCACCAGTGGAGCCCCGGGACAGGGGAAGGAGACCCAGTACTTC.

The chain carries TRBV25-1 and TRBJ2-7, with TRBD2 matching over 12 bases. CDR3 length equals 14 residues. The junction had 2 bases not matched to a gene; V was cut back by 4 bases and J by 4 bases. Germline V gene data show CDR1 as MGHDK and CDR2 as SYGVNS. CDR3 protein: CASSVGLAGYEQYF. The CDR3 DNA is TGTGCCAGCAGTGTCGGACTAGCGGGGTACGAGCAGTACTTC.

The chain joins TRBV7-6 to TRBJ2-7; possible D gene TRBD1, 6 bases. The CDR3 is 16 amino acids. Trimming took off 1 base at V and 7 bases at J, with 20 bases between the two ends. Germline V gene lookup returns CDR1 SGHVS and CDR2 FNYEAQ. The CDR3 DNA reads as TGTGCCAGCAGCTTAGGCCAGGGGCGCGAGGTTGATGAGCAGTACTTC. Translation: CASSLGQGREVDEQYF.

The sample holds one count of this clone. An end of the junction differs from the germline gene, which may be a read error. The chain uses TRBV18 and TRBJ2-1; 9 bases map to TRBD2. Germline lookup yields CDR1 KGHSH and CDR2 LQKENI. This CDR3 comprises 18 residues. Here the CDR3 reads CASSPPGRIAGDRNEQFF. CDR3 sequence (DNA): TGTGCCAGCTCCCCACCCGGTAGGATAGCGGGAGACCGGAATGAGCAGTTCTTC.

This rearrangement joins TRBV4-1 to TRBJ1-5, with 7 bases identical to TRBD1. V shed 0 bases and J 5 bases; nucleotides not matched to a gene: 4. The germline CDR1 and CDR2 sequences are MGHRA and YSYEKL. The CDR3 is 15 amino acids. The CDR3: CASSQEGQGDQPQHF. CDR3 sequence (DNA): TGCGCCAGCAGCCAAGAGGGGCAGGGGGATCAGCCCCAGCATTTT.

This chain connects TRBV29-1 to TRBJ1-1, with D possibly matching TRBD1 (5 bases). Germline V gene sequence: CDR1 SQVTM, CDR2 ANQGSEA. This CDR3 contains 13 residues. Trimming removed 6 bases at V and 0 bases at J, with 11 bases between. CDR3: CSVHQGVNTEAFF. CDR3 sequence (DNA): TGCAGCGTCCACCAAGGGGTGAACACTGAAGCTTTCTTT.

The chain links TRBV27 to TRBJ2-7; D possibly corresponds to TRBD2 (6 bases). The germline V gene has CDR1 MNHEY and CDR2 SMNVEV (reference sequence). There are 14 residues in the CDR3. V was cut by 4 bases and J by 3 bases, with 13 bases left in between. CDR3 protein: CASSSVGGGYEQYF. The CDR3 DNA reads as TGTGCCAGCAGTTCAGTGGGAGGAGGCTACGAGCAGTACTTC.

This clone was detected only once. The rearrangement uses TRBV2 and TRBJ2-1, with D tentatively TRBD1 (5 bases). The CDR3 has 13 amino acids. The ends were cut back, 6 bases at V and 12 bases at J, with 18 bases in the middle. Germline V lookup: CDR1 SNHLY, CDR2 FYNNEI. CDR3 amino acids: CASSQGPPSGQFF. CDR3 coding DNA: TGTGCCAGCAGCCAGGGTCCACCATCTGGGCAGTTCTTC.

This sequence joins TRBV4-3 and TRBJ2-7; D is possibly TRBD1 (5 bases). The germline gives CDR1 LGHNA, CDR2 YSLEER. This CDR3 is 15 amino acids long. V gave up 4 bases and J gave up 1 base, with 14 bases separating them. CDR3 sequence (DNA): TGCGCCAGCAGCCCTCGGGTAGGGGCTTCCTACGAGCAGTACTTC. This translates into CASSPRVGASYEQYF.

The chain employs TRBV18 and TRBJ1-4; D is ambiguous. The CDR3 totals 14 residues. Trimming removed 1 base from V and 4 bases from J, with 7 bases in between. Germline V gene sequence: CDR1 KGHSH, CDR2 LQKENI. The CDR3 DNA reads as TGTGCCAGCTCACCACTTTCCGTTAATGAAAAACTGTTTTTT. Protein: CASSPLSVNEKLFF.

The chain combines TRBV7-2 with TRBJ2-5; 8 nucleotides agree with TRBD2. The ends lost 2 bases at V and 5 bases at J; junction bases unmatched: 10. Germline V lookup: CDR1 SGHTA, CDR2 FQGNSA. The CDR3 runs 16 residues. DNA of the CDR3: TGTGCCAGCAGCTTAATGGCAAGCGGGGGTAGGGAGACCCAGTACTTC. Translated, it gives CASSLMASGGRETQYF. The variable domain in full, with the rest retrieved from reference TRBV7-2 and TRBJ2-5, is GAGVSQSPSNKVTEKGKDVELRCDPISGHTALYWYRQSLGQGLEFLIYFQGNSAPDKSGLPSDRFSAERTGGSVSTLTIQRTQQEDSAVYLCASSLMASGGRETQYFGPGTRLLVL.

The chain recombines TRBV9 with TRBJ2-1; maybe TRBD1 (5 bases). Germline values: CDR1 SGDLS, CDR2 YYNGEE. Trimming took off 0 bases at V and 3 bases at J, with 10 bases between the two ends. This CDR3 contains 15 residues. CDR3 sequence: CASSVGAGIYNEQFF. CDR3 coding DNA: TGTGCCAGCAGCGTAGGAGCAGGGATCTACAATGAGCAGTTCTTC.

The genes are TRBV19 and TRBJ2-3; D is ambiguous. Per germline, CDR1 LNHDA and CDR2 SQIVND (reference sequence). V shed 1 base and J shed 4 bases, with 12 bases lying between them. CDR3 size: 15 residues. CDR3 protein: CASSIVVNPPDTQYF. CDR3 coding DNA: TGTGCCAGTAGTATAGTAGTGAACCCCCCAGATACGCAGTATTTT. Combining the CDR3 with reference TRBV19 and TRBJ2-3 gives the whole variable domain DGGITQSPKYLFRKEGQNVTLSCEQNLNHDAMYWYRQDPGQGLRLIYYSQIVNDFQKGDIAEGYSVSREKKESFPLTVTSAQKNPTAFYLCASSIVVNPPDTQYFGPGTRLTVL.

This chain connects TRBV7-2 to TRBJ2-7, with a weak D call TRBD2 (5 bases). The germline V and J ends were trimmed by 5 bases and 2 bases, with 10 bases remaining between them. The V gene's germline CDR1 is SGHTA and CDR2 FQGNSA. This CDR3 spans 13 amino acids. The CDR3, as DNA: TGTGCCAGCAGCATTAGCGCGCCCTACGAGCAGTACTTC. This encodes CASSISAPYEQYF.

The rearrangement uses TRBV4-1 and TRBJ1-1; no reliable D call. In germline, CDR1 is MGHRA, CDR2 YSYEKL. V was shortened by 0 bases and J by 4 bases, with 9 bases between the two germline ends. The CDR3 extends over 14 amino acids. The CDR3 DNA sequence: TGCGCCAGCAGCCAAGATCAGCGGCCCACTGAAGCTTTCTTT. This gives the protein CASSQDQRPTEAFF.

The CDR3 sequence is CASSTRTTWNEQFF. DNA for the CDR3: TGTGCCAGCAGTACCAGGACTACGTGGAATGAGCAGTTCTTC. This chain uses TRBV6-5 with TRBJ2-1, with a possible D match to TRBD2 (6 bases). CDR3 size: 14 residues. Trimming shortened V by 5 bases and J by 7 bases, and 15 bases separated the two germline ends. Per the germline V gene, CDR1 is MNHEY and CDR2 is SVGAGI.

The chain carries TRBV19 and TRBJ1-1; D may be TRBD1 (5 bases). Germline V gene lookup returns CDR1 LNHDA and CDR2 SQIVND (reference sequence). Trimming cost V 6 bases and J 2 bases, with 16 bases left between them. The CDR3 has 15 amino acids. CDR3 residues: CASRLWYQGNTEAFF. The CDR3 nucleotides read TGTGCCAGTAGGCTGTGGTATCAGGGTAACACTGAAGCTTTCTTT. Based on the CDR3 plus reference TRBV19 and TRBJ1-1, the full variable domain is DGGITQSPKYLFRKEGQNVTLSCEQNLNHDAMYWYRQDPGQGLRLIYYSQIVNDFQKGDIAEGYSVSREKKESFPLTVTSAQKNPTAFYLCASRLWYQGNTEAFFGQGTRLTVV.

The J gene is TRBJ2-5, the V gene TRBV3-1 (or the pseudogene TRBV3-2); the match to TRBD2 covers 11 bases. With V trimmed by 6 bases and J by 5 bases, 17 bases remained unmatched. Germline V gene lookup returns CDR1 LGHDT and CDR2 YNNKEL (reference sequence). The length of the CDR3 is 18 residues. The chain's CDR3 is CASSQITLTSGVGETQYF. For the CDR3, the DNA is TGTGCCAGCAGTCAAATTACCCTGACTAGCGGGGTAGGGGAGACCCAGTACTTC.

In this sample, this clone turned up once. The chain couples TRBV27 to TRBJ1-5; TRBD1 aligns across 7 bases. Germline V CDR1 and CDR2: MNHEY, SMNVEV (reference sequence). The V and J ends lost 6 bases and 0 bases, in that order; junction bases with no gene match: 11. The CDR3 sequence is 17 residues long. The CDR3 bases are TGTGCCAGCAGATCCGGAACAGGGGTCTATAGCAATCAGCCCCAGCATTTT. Its protein product is CASRSGTGVYSNQPQHF.